This T cell receptor (beta chain) was captured in a study of T cell clones after liver transplantation. Study-level information: Post-transplant blood was tracked for graft-donor-reactive T cell clones identified in a pre-transplant mixed lymphocyte reaction. Blood was drawn pre-transplant, before withdrawal, and after full or failed withdrawal. Findings and caveats of the study: Conclusions were preliminary, with small, heterogeneous patient groups.

Sorting of unstimulated PBMCs yielded separate CD3+CD4+ and CD3+CD8+ fractions. The table came from immunoSEQ multiplex PCR; TCRdb's copy has only in-frame clones and leaves some out. The sample comprises some 120,000 clones, 90% of which are singletons, and around 0.86% rests with the top ten. Remarks on this clone: Its antigen remains unknown.

The source was CD4+ T cells from blood, collected 12 months after liver transplant. This TCR was recovered from a human patient who received a liver transplant. Some T cells may have originated in the graft donor.

The CDR3 coding sequence is TGTGCCAGCGGCGACAAATATGAGCAGTTCTTC. Amino acid sequence: CASGDKYEQFF. This sequence joins TRBV27 and TRBJ2-1, with no clear D. The V end was cut by 8 bases, the J end by 8 bases, with 10 bases between. CDR3 size: 11 residues. CDR1 MNHEY and CDR2 SMNVEV come from the germline V gene (reference sequence).